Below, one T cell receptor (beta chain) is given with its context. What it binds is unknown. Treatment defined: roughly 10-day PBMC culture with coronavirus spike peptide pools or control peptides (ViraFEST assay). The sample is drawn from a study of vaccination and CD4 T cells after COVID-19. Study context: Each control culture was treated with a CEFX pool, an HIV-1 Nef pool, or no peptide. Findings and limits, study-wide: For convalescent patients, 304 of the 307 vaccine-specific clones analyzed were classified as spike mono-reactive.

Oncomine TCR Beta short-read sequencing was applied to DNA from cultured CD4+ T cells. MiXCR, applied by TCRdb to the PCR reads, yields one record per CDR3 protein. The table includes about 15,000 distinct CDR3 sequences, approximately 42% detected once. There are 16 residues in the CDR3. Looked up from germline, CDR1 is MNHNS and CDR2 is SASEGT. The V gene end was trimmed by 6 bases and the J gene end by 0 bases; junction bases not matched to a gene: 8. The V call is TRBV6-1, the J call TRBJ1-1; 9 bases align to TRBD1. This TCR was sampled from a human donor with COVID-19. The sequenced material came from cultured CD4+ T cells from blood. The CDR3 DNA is TGTGCCAGCAGACCTACAGGGGGCCCCATGAACACTGAAGCTTTCTTT. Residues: CASRPTGGPMNTEAFF.